This note documents a single T cell receptor (beta chain) sequence. This table comes from immunoSEQ multiplex PCR, and its TCRdb copy is limited to in-frame clones, with some not included. This sample has over 150,000 clones, with around 80% found just once. These data belong to a study of blood T cell repertoires in COVID-19. This CDR3 region has 13 residues. The V gene lost 1 base and the J gene lost 4 bases, with 8 bases spanning the gap. Germline values: CDR1 SGDLS, CDR2 YYNGEE. The sequence derives from a man in his forties or fifties who had recovered from COVID-19. The rearrangement joins TRBV9 to TRBJ1-1; possible D gene TRBD1, 6 bases. The sequencing input was PBMCs or T cells enriched from blood (not recorded which). The CDR3 sequence: CASSVQGSTEAFF. The CDR3 DNA reads TGTGCCAGCAGCGTACAGGGGAGCACTGAAGCTTTCTTT.